The TCR beta chain described here comes from a study of cytomegalovirus exposure and HLA in healthy donors. As regards this clone: The antigen is unknown.

The CDR3 runs to 14 residues. Trimming at V came to 5 bases and at J to 2 bases, leaving 5 bases not matched to a gene. Germline CDR1 reads MDHEN; CDR2 reads SYDVKM. Overall study findings and caveats: A list of 150 or so TCR beta chains associated with cytomegalovirus was given.

The PCR had 60 Vbeta and 13 Jbeta primers. The assay was immunoSEQ multiplex PCR, and TCRdb's table has in-frame clones only and misses some. The sample has 100,000 to 150,000 clones; less than 80% are singletons. This sequence was found in a woman between 45 and 65 years old in good health and CMV-seronegative. The chain employs TRBV28 and TRBJ1-2; the match to TRBD1 covers 7 bases. Sequenced: PBMCs. As DNA, the CDR3 is TGTGCCAGCAGTGAGACGGGACAGAACTATGGCTACACCTTC. As protein: CASSETGQNYGYTF.